This TCR beta chain was captured in a study of control samples from healthy donors and cancer patients. Data came from immunoSEQ multiplex PCR; TCRdb stores just in-frame clones and leaves some out. Recorded for this sample: about 190,000 clones. Trimming removed 1 base at V and 5 bases at J, with 17 bases between. The CDR3 loop spans 16 amino acids. Germline V lookup: CDR1 SGHDN, CDR2 FVKESK. The chain is built from TRBV14 and TRBJ1-2; no clear D. The material sequenced was blood. This receptor was obtained from a woman aged 30 to 39 in good health. CDR3 loop: CASSQGVRAELYGYTF. CDR3 coding DNA: TGTGCCAGCAGCCAAGGGGTACGGGCCGAGCTGTATGGCTACACCTTC.